This T cell receptor beta chain comes out of a study of PD-L1 blockade in urothelial cancer. The wider study: Individuals in the cohort had been given 0 to 3 earlier chemotherapy regimens. The study's findings and limits: In blood at 3 weeks, tumor-associated clones expanded more among patients with durable benefit.

Using immunoSEQ multiplex PCR, the repertoire was profiled, and TCRdb retains in-frame clones only, with some absent. In the table there are roughly 100,000 clones, around four fifths of which are singletons. This clone was seen a few times. What it recognizes is unknown. V dropped 0 bases and J dropped 4 bases, with 12 bases sitting between them. The CDR3 covers 15 residues. Germline lookup yields CDR1 LNHNV and CDR2 YYDKDF (reference sequence). Time point indicated: peripheral blood 6 weeks after treatment start. The clonotype comes from a man in his 70s with urothelial cancer. This material consisted of PBMCs, taken around atezolizumab (anti-PD-L1) treatment. The chain uses TRBV15 and TRBJ1-2, with unresolved D. In DNA form, the CDR3 reads TGTGCCACCAGCAGAGATGGTATAGGGAGCTATGGCTACACCTTC. This encodes CATSRDGIGSYGYTF.